The T cell receptor (beta chain) described here comes from a study of cytomegalovirus exposure and HLA in healthy donors. General study points: In an earlier analysis, about 87% or about 30%: the productive usage of most TCR beta V segments. The study recorded 150 to 200 TCR beta chains that were cytomegalovirus-associated. A later analysis reportedly found fewer N-insertions in an Asian-associated ancestry cluster than the roughly 670-donor mean.

With 2 bases clipped from V and 7 bases from J, the junction kept 4 bases outside the gene matches. The CDR3 extends over 14 amino acids. Germline V gene lookup returns CDR1 SEHNR and CDR2 FQNEAQ (reference sequence). As for this clone: Its target is not known.

PCR involved 60 Vbeta and 13 Jbeta primers. The data were produced by immunoSEQ multiplex PCR, yet TCRdb's version contains in-frame clones alone and is incomplete. The sample consists of some 110,000 clones, roughly 80% of them appearing once. The genes are TRBV7-9 and TRBJ2-2, with 7 bases aligning to TRBD1. This sequence originates from a man aged 25-45 years in good health and CMV-seropositive. The sequencing sample was made of PBMCs. CDR3 sequence reads: CASSLHPGGGELFF. In DNA, the CDR3 is TGTGCCAGCAGCTTACACCCAGGGGGCGGGGAGCTGTTTTTT.